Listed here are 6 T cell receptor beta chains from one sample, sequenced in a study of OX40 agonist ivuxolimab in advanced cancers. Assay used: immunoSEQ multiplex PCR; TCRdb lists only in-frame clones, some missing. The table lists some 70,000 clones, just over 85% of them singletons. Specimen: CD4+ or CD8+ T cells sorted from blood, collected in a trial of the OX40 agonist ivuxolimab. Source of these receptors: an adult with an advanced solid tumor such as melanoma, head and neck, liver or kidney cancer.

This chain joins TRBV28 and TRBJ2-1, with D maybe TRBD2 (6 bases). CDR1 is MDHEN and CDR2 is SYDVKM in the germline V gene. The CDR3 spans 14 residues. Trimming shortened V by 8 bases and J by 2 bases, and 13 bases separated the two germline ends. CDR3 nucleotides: TGTGCCAGCGGACTAAGGACCACCTACAATGAGCAGTTCTTC. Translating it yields CASGLRTTYNEQFF. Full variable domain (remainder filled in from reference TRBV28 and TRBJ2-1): DVKVTQSSRYLVKRTGEKVFLECVQDMDHENMFWYRQDPGLGLRLIYFSYDVKMKEKGDIPEGYSVSREKKERFSLILESASTNQTSMYLCASGLRTTYNEQFFGPGTRLTVL.

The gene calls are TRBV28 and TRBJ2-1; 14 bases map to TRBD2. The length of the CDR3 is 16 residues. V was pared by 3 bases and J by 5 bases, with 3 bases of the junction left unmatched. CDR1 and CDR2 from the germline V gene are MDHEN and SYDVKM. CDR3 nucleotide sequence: TGTGCCAGCAGTTTGTTGACTAGCGGGGGGGACAATGAGCAGTTCTTC. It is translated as CASSLLTSGGDNEQFF.

CDR3 loop: CASSLPGRRPFEQFF. The CDR3 nucleotides read TGCGCCAGCAGTCTTCCGGGACGCAGGCCCTTTGAGCAGTTCTTC. The genes are TRBV23-1 and TRBJ2-1, with D perhaps assigned TRBD1 or TRBD2 (5 bases each). TRBV23-1 is identified as an open reading frame with a role that is uncertain. The V gene lost 4 bases and the J gene lost 9 bases, with 19 bases spanning the gap. This CDR3 is 15 amino acids long.

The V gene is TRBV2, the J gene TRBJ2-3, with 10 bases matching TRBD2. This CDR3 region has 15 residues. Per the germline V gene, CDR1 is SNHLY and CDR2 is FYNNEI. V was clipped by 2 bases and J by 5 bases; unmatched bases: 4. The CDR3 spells CASSESGGARDTQYF. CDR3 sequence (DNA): TGTGCCAGCAGTGAAAGCGGGGGGGCCAGAGATACGCAGTATTTT.

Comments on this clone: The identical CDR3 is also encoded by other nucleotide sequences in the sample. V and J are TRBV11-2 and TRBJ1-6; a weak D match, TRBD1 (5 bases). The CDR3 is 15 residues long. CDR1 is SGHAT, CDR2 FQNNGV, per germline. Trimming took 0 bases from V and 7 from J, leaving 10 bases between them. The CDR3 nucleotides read TGTGCCAGCAGCTTAGATCCGGGACCGAATTCACCCCTCCACTTT. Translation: CASSLDPGPNSPLHF.

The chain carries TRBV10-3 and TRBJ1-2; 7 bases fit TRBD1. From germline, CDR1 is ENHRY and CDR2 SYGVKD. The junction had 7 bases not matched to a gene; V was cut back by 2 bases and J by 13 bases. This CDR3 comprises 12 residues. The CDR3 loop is CAISEEGDRSTF. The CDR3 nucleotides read TGTGCCATCAGTGAGGAAGGGGACAGAAGCACCTTC.